This TCR beta chain was documented in a study of OX40 agonist ivuxolimab in advanced cancers. Study as a whole: While on treatment, patients had intravenous ivuxolimab at 0.01 to 10 mg/kg every 2 weeks. Study observations and caveats: CD8+ T cells showed, on average, more clonal expansion than CD4+ cells.

Looked up from germline, CDR1 is SNHLY and CDR2 is FYNNEI. The V and J ends lost 7 bases and 8 bases respectively, with 22 bases between them. The CDR3 is 15 amino acids. As concerns this clone: What it recognizes is unknown.

Blood draws occurred at baseline, cycle 4 day 1, and cycle 7 day 1. Clones were read by immunoSEQ multiplex PCR, and TCRdb kept only the in-frame ones, dropping some. The sample lists tens of thousands of clones; about 92% were seen once. The sequence was obtained from an adult with an advanced solid tumor such as melanoma, head and neck, liver or kidney cancer. This material consisted of CD4+ or CD8+ T cells sorted from blood, taken in a trial of the OX40 agonist ivuxolimab. The chain has TRBV2 and TRBJ2-3; perhaps TRBD1 as D (5 bases). The CDR3 region has the DNA TGTGCCAGCAAGGTTGGGCAGGGAATACCTGTTACGCAGTATTTT. Translated, it gives CASKVGQGIPVTQYF.